This T cell receptor (beta chain) was recorded in a study of cytomegalovirus exposure and HLA in healthy donors. General study points: Later, an analysis found that common viral pathogens appeared to be linked with several of the most significant clusters.

The CDR3 loop spans 16 amino acids. Germline V gene lookup returns CDR1 MGHDK and CDR2 SYGVNS. V dropped 3 bases and J dropped 3 bases, with 18 bases sitting between them. Both 60 Vbeta primers and 13 Jbeta primers went into the PCR. Sequencing used immunoSEQ multiplex PCR; TCRdb keeps in-frame clones, though not all of them. The sample includes 90,000 to 95,000 clones, around four fifths of them seen just once. Remarks on this clone: The target antigen is unknown.

The J gene is TRBJ2-7, the V gene TRBV25-1, with a weak D call TRBD1 (5 bases). The receptor comes from a male donor in good health and CMV-seropositive. The sample consisted of PBMCs. The CDR3 loop reads CASSDNNRNRHYEQYF. Here the CDR3 DNA reads TGTGCCAGCAGTGACAACAACAGGAACAGACACTACGAGCAGTACTTC.